These 4 T cell receptor beta chains were sequenced from one sample in a study of T cell responses to AZD1222 COVID-19 vaccine. Assay: immunoSEQ multiplex PCR; the TCRdb copy retains only in-frame clones and omits some. The sample carries under 200,000 clones, 85% to 95% recorded once. The material sequenced was peripheral blood, taken on day 0 of AZD1222 vaccination. All receptors come from an adult in good health.

The chain combines TRBV4-2 with TRBJ2-5; the match to TRBD2 covers 9 bases. J lost 7 bases, V lost 1 base, and 16 bases had no gene match. Germline V gives CDR1 LGHNA, CDR2 YNFKEQ. This CDR3 has 18 amino acids. CDR3: CASSQGPEGGSGGWTQYF. The CDR3 bases are TGTGCCAGCAGCCAAGGACCAGAGGGGGGTAGCGGGGGATGGACCCAGTACTTC.

As DNA, the CDR3 is TGTGCCAGCAGCTTAAAGGGGGCACAAGAGACCCAGTACTTC. This codes for CASSLKGAQETQYF. This chain uses TRBV7-9 with TRBJ2-5, with 7 bases matching TRBD1. CDR1 SEHNR and CDR2 FQNEAQ come from the germline V gene (reference sequence). The trim removed 2 bases at V and 2 bases at J, leaving 2 bases unmatched. The CDR3 has 14 amino acids.

The table lists this clone with a count of one. The chain is built from TRBV5-1 and TRBJ2-3; the D call may be TRBD1 or TRBD2 (8 bases each). The V gene lost 5 bases and the J gene lost 5 bases, with 24 bases spanning the gap. CDR1 is SGHRS, CDR2 YFSETQ, per germline. The CDR3 has 17 amino acids. The CDR3, as DNA: TGCGCCAGCAGGAGCGGTAGCGGGGCGACAGGGGTAGATACGCAGTATTTT. Translating it yields CASRSGSGATGVDTQYF.

The chain joins TRBV19 to TRBJ1-1; possible D gene TRBD1, 5 bases. Germline lookup yields CDR1 LNHDA and CDR2 SQIVND (reference sequence). V lost 10 bases and J lost 0, with 12 bases in between. This CDR3 is built from 13 residues. CDR3 nucleotide sequence: TGTGCCACCGCGAAACAGGTGAACACTGAAGCTTTCTTT. Translated: CATAKQVNTEAFF.